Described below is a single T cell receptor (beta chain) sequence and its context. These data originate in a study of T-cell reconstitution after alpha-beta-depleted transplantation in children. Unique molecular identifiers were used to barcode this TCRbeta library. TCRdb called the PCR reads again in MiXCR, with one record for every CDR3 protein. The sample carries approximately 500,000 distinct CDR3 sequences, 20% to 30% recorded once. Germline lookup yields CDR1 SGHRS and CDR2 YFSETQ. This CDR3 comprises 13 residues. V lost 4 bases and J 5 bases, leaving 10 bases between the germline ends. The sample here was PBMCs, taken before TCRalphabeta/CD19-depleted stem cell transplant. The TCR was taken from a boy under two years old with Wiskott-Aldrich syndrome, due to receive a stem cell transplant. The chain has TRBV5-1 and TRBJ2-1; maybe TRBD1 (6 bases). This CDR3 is CASSKDRHNEQFF. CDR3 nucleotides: TGCGCCAGCAGCAAGGACAGACACAATGAGCAGTTCTTC.